The entry that follows covers one T cell receptor beta chain sequence. The data derive from a study of blood T cell repertoires in COVID-19. Per the study methods: Amplification from reference gene primers served as the basis for estimated nucleated cell counts. Assay: immunoSEQ multiplex PCR; the TCRdb copy retains only in-frame clones and omits some. V, J and clone size were drawn from that table, and D and trimming were deduced from the DNA. The table shows 110,000 to 150,000 clones, with around 81% occurring only once. Germline loops: CDR1 MNHEY, CDR2 SVGEGT. The V segment lost 1 base and the J segment 3 bases; nucleotides outside the gene matches: 5. CDR3 length equals 15 residues.

The source is a human donor in a cohort sampled during active COVID-19. Sequencing was carried out using peripheral blood. The chain combines TRBV6-2 or TRBV6-3 with TRBJ2-7; 8 bases are shared with TRBD1. DNA for the CDR3: TGTGCCAGCAGTTACTTTGGGACAGGCATCTACGAGCAGTACTTC. Translation: CASSYFGTGIYEQYF.